Following are 27 T cell receptor beta chains from one sample sequenced in a study of T cell changes during pregnancy in multiple sclerosis. TCRdb's table, derived via immunoSEQ multiplex PCR, lists solely in-frame clones and lacks some. The sample records about 36,000 clones, around 90% being singletons. The sequenced sample was CD4+ T cells from peripheral blood mononuclear cells, obtained in the first trimester of pregnancy. The source of these receptors is a female donor with multiple sclerosis, enrolled in a pregnancy study.

The chain uses TRBV7-8 and TRBJ2-1; weak D call: TRBD1 (5 bases). This CDR3 has 16 residues. Deletions cut 7 bases from V and 6 bases from J, with 22 bases between. CDR1 and CDR2 from the germline V gene are SGHVS and FQNEAQ. DNA for the CDR3: TGTGCCAGCACCTCTTTGGTCAGGGATGGGGTCAATGAGCAGTTCTTC. It encodes CASTSLVRDGVNEQFF.

The V call is TRBV6-1, the J call TRBJ2-7, with 7 bases aligning to TRBD1. The CDR3 has 13 amino acids. The germline gives CDR1 MNHNS, CDR2 SASEGT. Trimming cost V 7 bases and J 2 bases; bases outside gene matches: 5. In DNA, the CDR3 is TGTGCCAGCACAAGGACAGGAGCCTACGAGCAGTACTTC. It specifies CASTRTGAYEQYF.

This chain uses TRBV21-1 with TRBJ2-5; the D call of TRBD2 is as the table states it, not checked on the DNA. TRBV21-1 corresponds to a pseudogene. There are 16 residues in the CDR3. In nucleotides, the CDR3 is TGTGCCAGCAGCAAGGTCCCGGCGGGAGGGCCGGGGACCCAGTACTTC. Translated: CASSKVPAGGPGTQYF.

The chain combines TRBV7-6 with TRBJ2-7; tentatively, D is TRBD1 (5 bases). CDR3 size: 16 residues. V lost 1 base and J lost 5, with 18 bases in between. The germline V gene has CDR1 SGHVS and CDR2 FNYEAQ. The CDR3 DNA reads TGTGCCAGCAGCTTAGATAGGGATGACAGAGTGGACGAGCAGTACTTC. Translation gives CASSLDRDDRVDEQYF.

The chain has TRBV5-1 and TRBJ1-3; TRBD1 matches 8 bases. CDR1 and CDR2 from the germline V gene are SGHRS and YFSETQ. This CDR3 is 16 amino acids long. Trimming took 4 bases from V and 0 from J; bases not matched to a gene: 6. The CDR3 nucleotides are TGCGCCAGCAGCCCGTGGACAGGGACCTCTGGAAACACCATATATTTT. Its protein is CASSPWTGTSGNTIYF.

This chain joins TRBV7-9 and TRBJ1-1; 7 positions agree with TRBD1. The CDR3 consists of 13 residues. Looked up from germline, CDR1 is SEHNR and CDR2 is FQNEAQ (reference sequence). With 2 bases clipped from V and 5 bases from J, the junction kept 2 bases outside the gene matches. The CDR3 spells CASSLQGVTEAFF. The CDR3 coding sequence is TGTGCCAGCAGCTTACAGGGGGTGACTGAAGCTTTCTTT.

In its sample, this clone was seen a few times. The CDR3 reads CAWRGGRSNTEAFF. The CDR3 bases are TGTGCCTGGAGGGGGGGACGTTCGAACACTGAAGCTTTCTTT. This chain connects TRBV30 to TRBJ1-1, with D possibly matching TRBD1 (5 bases). CDR1 is GTSNPN and CDR2 is SVGIG in the germline V gene (reference sequence). Trimming stripped 3 bases from V and 1 base from J, with 12 bases between. This CDR3 is 14 amino acids long.

The CDR3 nucleotides read TGTGCCAGCAGCAAACCGGGCCTTACGGACAGGGATCAGGGTCAGCCCCAGCATTTT. This sequence encodes CASSKPGLTDRDQGQPQHF. This chain connects TRBV21-1 to TRBJ1-5; the DNA was not used to check the table's D call, TRBD1. TRBV21-1 is a pseudogene locus. The CDR3 runs 19 residues.

The CDR3 bases are TGTGCCAGCAGCTCCGGGACAGGGGGCTTTCAGACCCAGTACTTC. The encoded protein is CASSSGTGGFQTQYF. The chain couples TRBV6-6 to TRBJ2-5; TRBD1 matches at 12 bases. This CDR3 has 15 amino acids. V shed 6 bases, J shed 6 bases, and the junction held 8 bases outside the gene matches. The germline gives CDR1 MNHNY, CDR2 SVGAGI (reference sequence).

This clone was seen only once. The V and J genes are TRBV19 and TRBJ2-2; no clear D. Looked up from germline, CDR1 is LNHDA and CDR2 is SQIVND (reference sequence). This CDR3 contains 17 residues. V was clipped by 1 base and J by 0 bases, with 12 bases between them. Written as DNA, the CDR3 is TGTGCCAGTAGTATAGGGCGGCGTTCTGCGAACACCGGGGAGCTGTTTTTT. Encoded protein: CASSIGRRSANTGELFF.

The rearrangement links TRBV7-9 to TRBJ1-5; maybe TRBD1 (5 bases). Trimming removed 0 bases at V and 6 bases at J, with 12 bases between. The germline CDR1 and CDR2 sequences are SEHNR and FQNEAQ (reference sequence). The CDR3 has 15 residues. For the CDR3, the DNA is TGTGCCAGCAGCTTAGCAGGGCAGGGTCCTCAGCCCCAGCATTTT. Translating gives CASSLAGQGPQPQHF.

The table lists this clone with a count of one. This sequence joins TRBV19 and TRBJ1-1; TRBD1 is a possible D gene (5 bases). Trimming left V 4 bases short and J 4 bases short, with 10 bases between. The CDR3 contains 13 residues. The V gene's germline CDR1 is LNHDA and CDR2 SQIVND (reference sequence). The DNA of the CDR3 is TGTGCCAGTAGTACCTCAAGGGGCACTGAAGCTTTCTTT. It codes for CASSTSRGTEAFF.

The V gene is TRBV5-1, the J gene TRBJ2-3, with D possibly being TRBD2 (5 bases). CDR1 SGHRS and CDR2 YFSETQ come from the germline V gene. The CDR3 has 15 amino acids. V gave up 0 bases and J gave up 3 bases, with 11 bases separating them. The CDR3 DNA reads TGCGCCAGCAGCTTGGGAGGGCAGAGAACAGATACGCAGTATTTT. Protein product: CASSLGGQRTDTQYF.

The chain employs TRBV19 and TRBJ2-3; TRBD1 matches at 9 bases. V shed 2 bases, J shed 0 bases, and the junction held 9 bases outside the gene matches. This CDR3 contains 18 residues. Germline CDR1 reads LNHDA; CDR2 reads SQIVND (reference sequence). The DNA of the CDR3 is TGTGCCAGTAGTATAAATACAGGGACAGGGATAAGCACAGATACGCAGTATTTT. Its translation is CASSINTGTGISTDTQYF.

This clone has more than one count but fewer than ten. CDR3 loop: CASNSGNTIYF. The CDR3 DNA reads as TGCGCCAGCAACAGTGGAAACACCATATATTTT. This sequence joins TRBV5-1 and TRBJ1-3; D uncertain. The ends were cut back, 6 bases at V and 3 bases at J, with 4 bases in the middle. CDR1 is SGHRS, CDR2 YFSETQ, per germline. The CDR3 consists of 11 residues.

CDR3 in DNA: TGTGCCAGCGGGACACCCTCCTATGGCTACACCTTC. Translation gives CASGTPSYGYTF. The chain employs TRBV5-6 and TRBJ1-2, with a tentative D call TRBD1 (6 bases). The V gene lost 7 bases and the J gene lost 4 bases, with 11 bases spanning the gap. CDR3 size: 12 residues. From germline, CDR1 is SGHDT and CDR2 YYEEEE. Using reference TRBV5-6 and TRBJ1-2 for the parts outside the CDR3, the full variable domain is DAGVTQSPTHLIKTRGQQVTLRCSPKSGHDTVSWYQQALGQGPQFIFQYYEEEERQRGNFPDRFSGHQFPNYSSELNVNALLLGDSALYLCASGTPSYGYTFGSGTRLTVV.

This chain uses TRBV27 with TRBJ1-1; D may be TRBD1 (6 bases). The germline gives CDR1 MNHEY, CDR2 SMNVEV (reference sequence). The CDR3 runs to 13 residues. Trimming took 6 bases from V and 1 from J, leaving 9 bases between them. CDR3 sequence reads: CASSYRENTEAFF. The CDR3 region has the DNA TGTGCCAGCAGCTACAGGGAGAACACTGAAGCTTTCTTT.

The V call is TRBV5-1, the J call TRBJ2-2, with a weak D call TRBD2 (6 bases). The length of the CDR3 is 16 residues. The germline gives CDR1 SGHRS, CDR2 YFSETQ. Trimming stripped 1 base from V and 5 bases from J, with 15 bases between. CDR3 nucleotides: TGCGCCAGCAGCTTGAGGGCTAGCGTGAGAACCGGGGAGCTGTTTTTT. Its protein product is CASSLRASVRTGELFF.

This clone was counted a single time. The germline gene is not matched at one end of the junction; a read error may be the cause. Other nucleotide sequences in the sample specify the same CDR3. The chain recombines TRBV19 with TRBJ1-2, with 7 bases aligning to TRBD1. Germline lookup yields CDR1 LNHDA and CDR2 SQIVND (reference sequence). This CDR3 is 16 amino acids long. The DNA for the CDR3 is TGTGCCAGTAGTGGTACAACCCAGACAGGGAACTATGGTTACACCTTC. Its translation is CASSGTTQTGNYGYTF.

This rearrangement joins TRBV6-6 to TRBJ1-1; 8 bases are shared with TRBD1. Germline CDR1 and CDR2: MNHNY and SVGAGI (reference sequence). This CDR3 is 16 amino acids long. V lost 2 bases, J lost 5 bases, and 10 bases stayed unmatched. CDR3 in DNA: TGTGCCAGCAGTTACAACCGCAGGGGGCGAGAGACTGAAGCTTTCTTT. Protein: CASSYNRRGRETEAFF.

CDR3 protein: CASSSSGQEAFF. The DNA of the CDR3 is TGTGCCAGCAGCTCCTCGGGACAGGAAGCTTTCTTT. The chain couples TRBV7-2 to TRBJ1-1, with 7 bases matching TRBD1. The CDR3 consists of 12 residues. CDR1 and CDR2 from the germline V gene are SGHTA and FQGNSA. With V trimmed by 4 bases and J by 8 bases, 4 bases remained unmatched. Combining the CDR3 with reference TRBV7-2 and TRBJ1-1 gives the whole variable domain GAGVSQSPSNKVTEKGKDVELRCDPISGHTALYWYRQSLGQGLEFLIYFQGNSAPDKSGLPSDRFSAERTGGSVSTLTIQRTQQEDSAVYLCASSSSGQEAFFGQGTRLTVV.

The chain recombines TRBV6-1 with TRBJ1-1; 9 nucleotides match TRBD1. The CDR3 runs 14 residues. CDR1 is MNHNS and CDR2 is SASEGT in the germline V gene. V was clipped by 3 bases and J by 4 bases; unmatched bases: 3. The CDR3: CASSDRDRVTEAFF. CDR3 nucleotide sequence: TGTGCCAGCAGTGATCGGGACAGGGTCACTGAAGCTTTCTTT.

V usage is TRBV30 and J usage is TRBJ2-3; D possibly corresponds to TRBD1 (6 bases). The V gene lost 3 bases and the J gene lost 1 base, with 11 bases spanning the gap. In germline, CDR1 is GTSNPN, CDR2 SVGIG (reference sequence). The CDR3 sequence is 14 residues long. CDR3 bases: TGTGCCTGGAGGAAGTACAGGGGCACAGATACGCAGTATTTT. Its translation: CAWRKYRGTDTQYF.

The chain employs TRBV7-3 and TRBJ1-1; D unclear. V lost 5 bases and J 11 bases, leaving 18 bases between the germline ends. Germline CDR1 is SGHTA and CDR2 is FQGTGA. The CDR3 spans 13 residues. The CDR3 coding sequence is TGTGCCAGCAGCCCTACCGGGGATACGTCGGCTTTCTTT. Protein sequence: CASSPTGDTSAFF. Based on the CDR3 plus reference TRBV7-3 and TRBJ1-1, the full variable domain is GAGVSQTPSNKVTEKGKYVELRCDPISGHTALYWYRQSLGQGPEFLIYFQGTGAADDSGLPNDRFFAVRPEGSVSTLKIQRTERGDSAVYLCASSPTGDTSAFFGQGTRLTVV.

This clone was seen only once. This sequence joins TRBV7-3 and TRBJ2-5; D possibly corresponds to TRBD2 (6 bases). The germline gives CDR1 SGHTA, CDR2 FQGTGA. The CDR3 has 16 amino acids. Trimming removed 4 bases from V and 2 bases from J, with 17 bases in between. CDR3 loop: CASSSSGLIGQETQYF. CDR3 DNA sequence: TGTGCCAGCAGCTCCTCGGGACTGATCGGTCAAGAGACCCAGTACTTC. Full variable domain (missing parts from reference TRBV7-3 and TRBJ2-5): GAGVSQTPSNKVTEKGKYVELRCDPISGHTALYWYRQSLGQGPEFLIYFQGTGAADDSGLPNDRFFAVRPEGSVSTLKIQRTERGDSAVYLCASSSSGLIGQETQYFGPGTRLLVL.

V is TRBV5-4 and J is TRBJ2-5, with D perhaps matching TRBD2 (6 bases). From germline, CDR1 is SGHNT and CDR2 YYREEE (reference sequence). This CDR3 spans 16 amino acids. Trimming took 1 base from V and 0 from J, leaving 13 bases between them. The CDR3 region has the DNA TGTGCCAGCAGCTTGAGGGGAGGTCCGTACCAAGAGACCCAGTACTTC. Residues: CASSLRGGPYQETQYF.

The chain joins TRBV30 to TRBJ2-1; 7 nucleotides agree with TRBD1. The V gene end was trimmed by 4 bases and the J gene end by 0 bases; junction bases not matched to a gene: 3. In germline, CDR1 is GTSNPN, CDR2 SVGIG (reference sequence). This CDR3 has 14 amino acids. DNA for the CDR3: TGTGCCTGGACCGGGACAGACTCCTACAATGAGCAGTTCTTC. The encoded protein is CAWTGTDSYNEQFF.